These 26 T cell receptor beta chains were sequenced from one sample in a study of T cell responses to AZD1222 COVID-19 vaccine. The data were produced by immunoSEQ multiplex PCR, yet TCRdb's version contains in-frame clones alone and is incomplete. The sample holds about 120,000 clones; 80% to 90% are singletons and the top ten take about 8.6%. Specimen: peripheral blood, collected on day 0 of AZD1222 vaccination. The receptors were gathered from an adult in good health.

The genes are TRBV5-1 and TRBJ2-3; unclear D gene. V was cut by 5 bases and J by 0 bases, with 13 bases left in between. Per the germline V gene, CDR1 is SGHRS and CDR2 is YFSETQ. The CDR3 is made up of 15 amino acids. CDR3 DNA sequence: TGCGCCAGCAGAACCGGGCCTTCTAGCACAGATACGCAGTATTTT. It encodes CASRTGPSSTDTQYF.

The J gene is TRBJ1-2, the V gene TRBV27; maybe TRBD1 (6 bases). Trimming cost V 5 bases and J 2 bases, with 12 bases left between them. The CDR3 loop spans 14 amino acids. Germline assignment: CDR1 MNHEY and CDR2 SMNVEV (reference sequence). The DNA for the CDR3 is TGTGCCAGCAGTCCCGAGAGGGGGAACTATGGCTACACCTTC. This sequence encodes CASSPERGNYGYTF.

The rearrangement uses TRBV7-6 and TRBJ2-1; TRBD1 might be the D (5 bases). This CDR3 contains 16 residues. Germline V gives CDR1 SGHVS, CDR2 FNYEAQ. Deletions cut 4 bases from V and 1 base from J, with 14 bases between. CDR3 nucleotide sequence: TGTGCCAGCAGCTCCTTTAGGGGAAAATCCTACAATGAGCAGTTCTTC. Protein sequence: CASSSFRGKSYNEQFF.

The chain recombines TRBV3-1 (or the pseudogene TRBV3-2) with TRBJ2-2; tentatively, D is TRBD1 (5 bases). CDR1 and CDR2 from the germline V gene are LGHDT and YNNKEL (reference sequence). The CDR3 totals 19 residues. With 0 bases removed from V and 7 bases from J, the gap between germline ends came to 24 bases. CDR3 region: CASSQEQGEARSRIGELFF. Written as DNA, the CDR3 is TGTGCCAGCAGCCAAGAACAAGGGGAAGCAAGAAGTCGGATCGGGGAGCTGTTTTTT.

In DNA, the CDR3 is TGCGCCAGCAGCCAAGGGGGTGTGTGGGGTAAAGACGTCCTGACTTTC. Translation gives CASSQGGVWGKDVLTF. This chain links TRBV4-3 with TRBJ2-6; D uncertain. The CDR3 is made up of 16 amino acids. Per the germline V gene, CDR1 is LGHNA and CDR2 is YSLEER. Trimming cost V 1 base and J 11 bases, with 18 bases left between them.

V gene TRBV3-1 (or the pseudogene TRBV3-2) combines with J gene TRBJ2-7; possible D gene TRBD1, 6 bases. V was trimmed by 4 bases and J by 2 bases, leaving 15 bases between them. CDR3 size: 15 residues. Looked up from germline, CDR1 is LGHDT and CDR2 is YNNKEL (reference sequence). The CDR3 nucleotides read TGTGCCAGCAGCCTCCTCCCGACAGGCACCTACGAGCAGTACTTC. It encodes CASSLLPTGTYEQYF.

This sequence joins TRBV5-5 and TRBJ2-5; D is unresolved. CDR1 is SGHKS, CDR2 YYEKEE, per germline (reference sequence). V was cut by 1 base and J by 0 bases, with 4 bases left in between. This CDR3 contains 13 residues. The chain's CDR3 is CASSLLYQETQYF. Written as DNA, the CDR3 is TGTGCCAGCAGCTTGCTTTACCAAGAGACCCAGTACTTC.

The gene calls are TRBV6-5 and TRBJ2-1; 11 bases fit TRBD1. Germline CDR1 reads MNHEY; CDR2 reads SVGAGI. The V segment lost 7 bases and the J segment 6 bases; nucleotides outside the gene matches: 2. The CDR3 covers 13 residues. The CDR3, as DNA: TGTGCCAGCATGGGACAGGGGGGCAATGAGCAGTTCTTC. The encoded protein is CASMGQGGNEQFF.

The chain uses TRBV4-2 and TRBJ2-1; 9 nucleotides agree with TRBD2. The germline V gene has CDR1 LGHNA and CDR2 YNFKEQ. V gave up 2 bases and J gave up 5 bases; unmatched junction bases: 13. This CDR3 is 18 amino acids long. The CDR3 spells CASSQRPGGGAADNEQFF. The CDR3 DNA is TGTGCCAGCAGCCAAAGGCCTGGCGGGGGGGCGGCTGACAATGAGCAGTTCTTC.

The V and J genes are TRBV9 and TRBJ2-1, with TRBD2 matching over 12 bases. Germline CDR1 is SGDLS and CDR2 is YYNGEE. There are 15 residues in the CDR3. V lost 7 bases to trimming and J lost 1 base; unmatched junction nucleotides: 3. The CDR3 sequence is CASGGLAGSYNEQFF. DNA of the CDR3: TGTGCCAGCGGCGGACTAGCGGGGTCCTACAATGAGCAGTTCTTC.

This chain links TRBV24-1 with TRBJ2-5, with 9 bases identical to TRBD2. The ends lost 0 bases at V and 2 bases at J; junction bases unmatched: 3. Germline CDR1 is KGHDR and CDR2 is SFDVKD. The CDR3 runs to 16 residues. The CDR3 bases are TGTGCCACCAGTGATTTGGGGCTAGCGGGGCAAGAGACCCAGTACTTC. Protein: CATSDLGLAGQETQYF.

The count of this clone is one. This chain connects TRBV15 to TRBJ1-5; maybe TRBD1 (5 bases). Looked up from germline, CDR1 is LNHNV and CDR2 is YYDKDF (reference sequence). The CDR3 spans 15 residues. V lost 0 bases and J lost 5, with 11 bases in between. The chain's CDR3 is CATSRDKGRDQPQHF. For the CDR3, the DNA is TGTGCCACCAGCAGAGATAAGGGACGGGATCAGCCCCAGCATTTT.

Only one count was recorded for this clone. The CDR3 region is CASLGWLGTEAFF. The CDR3 nucleotides read TGTGCCAGCTTGGGATGGCTGGGCACTGAAGCTTTCTTT. The J gene is TRBJ1-1, the V gene TRBV27; D unclear. There are 13 residues in the CDR3. The V gene's germline CDR1 is MNHEY and CDR2 SMNVEV (reference sequence). Trimming pared 8 bases from V and 4 bases from J, leaving 14 bases between.

V gene TRBV6-4 combines with J gene TRBJ2-2; D is unclear. The CDR3 has 11 residues. V was cut by 4 bases and J by 8 bases, with 5 bases left in between. CDR1 MRHNA and CDR2 SNTAGT come from the germline V gene. Here the CDR3 reads CASSGNGELFF. The CDR3 DNA reads as TGTGCCAGCAGTGGGAATGGGGAGCTGTTTTTT.

V usage is TRBV27 and J usage is TRBJ2-1; TRBD2 aligns across 8 bases. The germline V gene encodes CDR1 MNHEY and CDR2 SMNVEV (reference sequence). The CDR3 has 16 amino acids. J was trimmed by 8 bases and V by 3 bases; bases with no gene match: 12. CDR3 coding DNA: TGTGCCAGCAGTTTGCCGGGGGCGGGAGGATACTATGAGCAGTTCTTC. Its protein product is CASSLPGAGGYYEQFF.

The rearrangement uses TRBV6-2 or TRBV6-3 and TRBJ1-2; D not resolved. The CDR3 is 14 amino acids. V was clipped by 6 bases and J by 4 bases, with 15 bases between them. Germline CDR1 MNHEY, CDR2 SVGEGT. The CDR3 region has the DNA TGTGCCAGCAGCCCTAGCGGCCGTGCCTATGGCTACACCTTC. It is translated as CASSPSGRAYGYTF.

The J gene is TRBJ2-1, the V gene TRBV5-1; TRBD2 matches at 14 bases. The CDR3 covers 17 residues. J gave up 5 bases and V 4 bases, and 8 bases lay outside the gene matches. CDR1 and CDR2 (germline): SGHRS, YFSETQ. This CDR3 reads CASSPTSGGAWDNEQFF. In DNA, the CDR3 is TGCGCCAGCAGCCCGACTAGCGGGGGGGCCTGGGACAATGAGCAGTTCTTC.

This clone was observed once. V is TRBV19 and J is TRBJ2-1; TRBD2 aligns across 9 bases. J lost 7 bases, V lost 5 bases, and 9 bases had no gene match. Germline CDR1 and CDR2: LNHDA and SQIVND (reference sequence). This CDR3 is 15 amino acids long. CDR3 nucleotides: TGTGCCAGTAGTTTGGCTAGCGGGGTCATAAATGAGCAGTTCTTC. Translating gives CASSLASGVINEQFF.

This clone was seen only a few times. The rearrangement links TRBV5-6 to TRBJ1-5; 7 bases match TRBD1. This CDR3 contains 16 residues. The V segment lost 1 base and the J segment 5 bases; nucleotides outside the gene matches: 9. Germline-derived CDR1 and CDR2 are SGHDT and YYEEEE. The CDR3 coding sequence is TGTGCCAGCAGCTTGAAACAGCAGGGGGATCATCAGCCCCAGCATTTT. Encoded protein: CASSLKQQGDHQPQHF.

This clone was observed a single time. This rearrangement joins TRBV4-2 to TRBJ2-1; maybe TRBD2 (5 bases). The CDR3 covers 15 residues. Between the trimmed V and J ends, which lost 5 bases and 4 bases, there was a span of 15 bases. Germline values: CDR1 LGHNA, CDR2 YNFKEQ. The CDR3 loop is CASSYGVGSYNEQFF. The CDR3 bases are TGTGCCAGCAGCTACGGGGTCGGGTCGTACAATGAGCAGTTCTTC.

The V and J genes are TRBV5-8 and TRBJ2-5; TRBD2 matches 9 bases. Per the germline V gene, CDR1 is SGHTS and CDR2 is YDEGEE. This CDR3 is 16 amino acids long. The V segment lost 4 bases and the J segment 1 base; nucleotides outside the gene matches: 8. This chain's CDR3 is CASSPGREGTQETQYF. The CDR3 bases are TGTGCCAGCAGCCCGGGGCGGGAGGGAACCCAAGAGACCCAGTACTTC.

The rearrangement uses TRBV24-1 and TRBJ1-1; 9 bases align to TRBD1. CDR3 length: 15 residues. V trimming: 4 bases; J trimming: 6 bases; junction bases outside the gene matches: 8. Germline V CDR1 and CDR2: KGHDR, SFDVKD. The CDR3 nucleotides read TGTGCCACCAGTGACCGGGACAGGGCGATCTCTGAAGCTTTCTTT. It yields the protein CATSDRDRAISEAFF.

The chain carries TRBV5-6 and TRBJ2-7; 7 bases agree with TRBD1. Germline-derived CDR1 and CDR2 are SGHDT and YYEEEE. The CDR3 is made up of 14 amino acids. With V trimmed by 5 bases and J by 2 bases, 7 bases remained unmatched. CDR3 DNA sequence: TGTGCCAGCAGGTCCCTACAGGGGACCTACGAGCAGTACTTC. Protein product: CASRSLQGTYEQYF.

This clone was picked up one time. The chain couples TRBV30 to TRBJ2-3, with D perhaps matching TRBD2 (5 bases). In germline, CDR1 is GTSNPN, CDR2 SVGIG (reference sequence). The CDR3 loop spans 13 amino acids. Between the trimmed V and J ends, which lost 2 bases and 6 bases, there was a span of 12 bases. The chain's CDR3 is CAWSLALWDTQYF. The CDR3 coding sequence is TGTGCCTGGAGTCTAGCCCTCTGGGATACGCAGTATTTT.

This chain uses TRBV24-1 with TRBJ2-1, with D possibly being TRBD2 (5 bases). The V gene's germline CDR1 is KGHDR and CDR2 SFDVKD. CDR3 length: 15 residues. Trimming removed 6 bases at V and 0 bases at J, with 11 bases between. The chain's CDR3 is CATSTSKGSYNEQFF. The CDR3 nucleotides are TGTGCCACCAGTACTAGTAAGGGCTCCTACAATGAGCAGTTCTTC.

V usage is TRBV5-1 and J usage is TRBJ2-7, with 9 nucleotides matching TRBD2. The length of the CDR3 is 16 residues. V trimming: 4 bases; J trimming: 3 bases; junction bases outside the gene matches: 11. Germline V gives CDR1 SGHRS, CDR2 YFSETQ. The CDR3 loop reads CASSLGLLAGVYEQYF. DNA for the CDR3: TGCGCCAGCAGCCTTGGATTATTAGCGGGAGTCTACGAGCAGTACTTC.